The present T cell receptor (beta chain) was sequenced within a study of T cell responses to AZD1222 COVID-19 vaccine. Trimming left V 3 bases short and J 0 bases short, with 16 bases between. This CDR3 is 17 amino acids long. Germline-derived CDR1 and CDR2 are KGHSH and LQKENI. Only in-frame clones appear in the TCRdb table, and some are missing; sequencing was by immunoSEQ multiplex PCR. This table has 90,000 to 150,000 clones, roughly nine tenths appearing once. This material consisted of peripheral blood, taken on day 0 of AZD1222 vaccination. The rearrangement uses TRBV18 and TRBJ2-3, with no clear D. The TCR was taken from an adult in good health. CDR3 loop: CASSPLGIGLSTDTQYF. In DNA form, the CDR3 reads TGTGCCAGCTCACCCCTAGGCATCGGTCTGAGCACAGATACGCAGTATTTT.